These T cell receptor beta chains were read from a single sample in a study of cytomegalovirus exposure and HLA in healthy donors. Clones were read by immunoSEQ multiplex PCR, and TCRdb kept only the in-frame ones, dropping some. The repertoire includes 85,000 to 120,000 clones, 75% to 80% of them detected once, and 8.5% to 10% sits in the top ten. The source material was PBMCs. The receptors come from a male donor in good health and CMV-seropositive. CDR3s leave out the opening cysteine and the closing phenylalanine or tryptophan.

v_call	j_call	cdr3_aa
TRBV10-3	TRBJ1-1	AIRPDRGPSEAF
TRBV10-3	TRBJ1-6	AISEETSSSSYNSPLH
TRBV5-6	TRBJ1-2	ASSLTGGAVGYT
TRBV6-5	TRBJ2-7	ASSYGGAGGSYEQY
TRBV28	TRBJ2-5	ASSYRLAGPETQY
TRBV19	TRBJ1-5	ASTQGGYRPQH
TRBV29-1	TRBJ1-1	SADGGGRENTEAF
TRBV28	TRBJ2-5	ASSPSTPQETQY
TRBV5-6	TRBJ1-2	ASSQDRFYGYT
TRBV27	TRBJ2-7	ASSSYSSGTSGFYEQY
TRBV29-1	TRBJ1-1	SVTGPDRVGTEAF